This section outlines one T cell receptor (beta chain) sequence together with its context. Looked up from germline, CDR1 is SGHVS and CDR2 is FQNEAQ. CDR3 length: 14 amino acids. V shed 5 bases and J shed 5 bases, with 15 bases lying between them. Under the authors' procedure: Estimation of nucleated cell counts was performed using reference gene primer amplification. TCRdb's copy holds only in-frame clones and misses some; the assay was immunoSEQ multiplex PCR. The D gene and trimming were derived from the DNA, and the V and J assignments and clone size from that table. The table includes 100,000 to 150,000 clones, approximately 74% detected once. The data are from a study of blood T cell repertoires in COVID-19. Overall study: Some COVID-19 samples were acute and others convalescent; all came from the United States, Italy and Spain. The cDNA or gDNA used as material had been derived from T cells, B-cell-depleted T cells, or PBMCs.

This sequence joins TRBV7-8 and TRBJ1-2; a weak D match, TRBD1 (6 bases). The sample comprised peripheral blood. The receptor comes from a man in his 60s with acute or convalescent COVID-19. CDR3 loop: CASSPGQLSYGYTF. DNA for the CDR3: TGTGCCAGCAGCCCCGGACAGCTTTCTTATGGCTACACCTTC.